This T cell receptor (beta chain) was recorded in a study of CD8 T cells in Susac syndrome. CD8+ and CD4+ T cells from blood underwent TCR beta sequencing. The RNA, roughly 0.45 to 1 ug, was put through reverse transcription using random hexamers. TCRdb re-derived calls from the immunoSEQ multiplex PCR reads in MiXCR, one entry per CDR3 protein. The sample carries tens of thousands of distinct CDR3 sequences, about 94% recorded once. V was pared by 1 base and J by 7 bases, with 11 bases between. Germline CDR1 and CDR2: LGHNA and YSLEER. This CDR3 has 14 residues. The receptor was isolated from a human donor in good health. The sequencing input was CD8+ T cells from PBMCs. The chain has TRBV4-3 and TRBJ1-5; D ambiguous. CDR3 amino acids: CASSQVRGIQPQHF. Written as DNA, the CDR3 is TGCGCCAGCAGCCAAGTGCGAGGGATCCAGCCCCAGCATTTT.